Listed below are T cell receptor beta chains from one sample, sequenced in a study of cytomegalovirus exposure and HLA in healthy donors. Method: immunoSEQ multiplex PCR; TCRdb's copy keeps in-frame clones and lacks some. The table shows 65,000 to 70,000 clones, with roughly four fifths occurring only once. The sample was PBMCs. The receptors shown here come from a woman aged 25 to 39 in good health and CMV-seropositive. CDR3s include the opening cysteine and the closing phenylalanine or tryptophan. D genes are given only for firm matches. Clone size is given for some rows only: seen once, a few or many times, or a class if the clone is expanded.

d_gene	v_gene	j_gene	len	abundance	CDR3aa	CDR3nt
TRBD1	TRBV15	TRBJ2-2	15	-	CATSSETGPTGELFF	TGTGCCACCAGCAGCGAGACAGGGCCCACCGGGGAGCTGTTTTTT
-	TRBV19	TRBJ2-6	21	-	CASSKLRSARRQYSGANVLTF	TGTGCCAGTAGTAAACTAAGGAGCGCCCGGAGACAGTACTCTGGGGCCAACGTCCTGACTTTC
-	TRBV9	TRBJ2-2	15	-	CASSVWGGRTGELFF	TGTGCCAGCAGCGTATGGGGGGGGCGAACCGGGGAGCTGTTTTTT
-	TRBV28	TRBJ1-1	14	-	CASSLSVLNTEAFF	TGTGCCAGCAGTTTGAGCGTATTGAACACTGAAGCTTTCTTT
TRBD1	TRBV6-5	TRBJ2-5	14	-	CASRLQGAGETQYF	TGTGCCAGCAGATTACAGGGGGCTGGAGAGACCCAGTACTTC
TRBD2	TRBV13	TRBJ2-1	16	few	CASSPLLSGKVNEQFF	TGTGCCAGCAGCCCGCTCCTTAGCGGGAAGGTGAATGAGCAGTTCTTC
-	TRBV30	TRBJ2-3	11	-	CAWIATDTQYF	TGTGCCTGGATAGCGACGGATACGCAGTATTTT
TRBD1	TRBV27	TRBJ2-3	15	-	CASTHWDRVTDTQYF	TGTGCCAGCACCCACTGGGACAGAGTCACAGATACGCAGTATTTT
TRBD1	TRBV14	TRBJ2-7	15	-	CASSNSGTGVGEQYF	TGTGCCAGCAGCAACTCCGGGACAGGGGTTGGCGAGCAGTACTTC
TRBD1	TRBV27	TRBJ1-1	13	-	CASSSGTGGEAFF	TGTGCCAGCAGTTCCGGGACAGGCGGAGAAGCTTTCTTT
TRBD2	TRBV5-1	TRBJ2-7	17	-	CASSLDGTSRSSYEQYF	TGCGCCAGCAGCTTGGATGGGACTAGCAGGAGCTCCTACGAGCAGTACTTC
-	TRBV27	TRBJ1-2	15	-	CASSLGRGSNYGYTF	TGTGCCAGCAGTTTGGGGAGGGGTTCCAACTATGGCTACACCTTC
-	TRBV4-3	TRBJ2-1	14	-	CASSPSGTSNEQFF	TGCGCCAGCAGCCCTTCTGGGACTTCCAATGAGCAGTTCTTC
TRBD2	TRBV5-4	TRBJ2-1	16	-	CASSLSSGRAGNEQFF	TGTGCCAGCAGCTTGAGTAGCGGGAGGGCCGGAAATGAGCAGTTCTTC
TRBD1	TRBV4-2	TRBJ2-3	17	few	CASSQERTGGNTDTQYF	TGTGCCAGCAGCCAAGAGAGGACAGGGGGAAACACAGATACGCAGTATTTT
TRBD2	TRBV9	TRBJ2-2	16	-	CASSVGTSGITGELFF	TGTGCCAGCAGCGTAGGGACTAGCGGGATCACCGGGGAGCTGTTTTTT
TRBD2	TRBV6-5	TRBJ2-7	15	-	CASSGTSGSYHEQYF	TGTGCCAGCAGCGGAACTAGCGGGAGTTACCACGAGCAGTACTTC
-	TRBV4-1	TRBJ1-1	13	few	CASSLSAYHEAFF	TGCGCCAGCAGCCTGTCCGCCTACCATGAAGCTTTCTTT
TRBD2	TRBV27	TRBJ2-3	15	-	CASTYRTSSTDTQYF	TGTGCCAGCACCTACCGGACTAGTAGCACAGATACGCAGTATTTT
-	TRBV5-6	TRBJ1-3	14	few	CASSLPTSGNTIYF	TGTGCCAGCAGCTTGCCAACTTCTGGAAACACCATATATTTT
TRBD1	TRBV23-1	TRBJ2-5	17	few	CASSQTSGQGALGTQYF	TGCGCCAGCAGTCAAACAAGTGGGCAGGGGGCCCTTGGGACCCAGTACTTC
-	TRBV6-1	TRBJ1-3	14	-	CASEVGFSGNTIYF	TGTGCCAGCGAAGTGGGCTTCTCTGGAAACACCATATATTTT
TRBD1	TRBV6-5	TRBJ1-1	11	few	CASREGQFDFF	TGTGCCAGCAGAGAGGGACAGTTTGATTTCTTT
-	TRBV5-6	TRBJ1-1	15	-	CASSLAPTGNTEAFF	TGTGCCAGCAGCTTGGCCCCTACCGGGAACACTGAAGCTTTCTTT
TRBD1	TRBV5-1	TRBJ2-5	17	-	CASSRIQRTGEEGTQYF	TGCGCCAGCAGCCGAATTCAACGGACAGGGGAGGAGGGGACCCAGTACTTC
TRBD2	TRBV6-5	TRBJ2-1	15	few	CASSYSGSSYNEQFF	TGTGCCAGCAGCTATAGCGGGAGCTCCTACAATGAGCAGTTCTTC
TRBD2	TRBV7-2	TRBJ2-7	14	few	CASSLGAGGYEQYF	TGTGCCAGCAGCTTAGGGGCGGGAGGCTACGAGCAGTACTTC